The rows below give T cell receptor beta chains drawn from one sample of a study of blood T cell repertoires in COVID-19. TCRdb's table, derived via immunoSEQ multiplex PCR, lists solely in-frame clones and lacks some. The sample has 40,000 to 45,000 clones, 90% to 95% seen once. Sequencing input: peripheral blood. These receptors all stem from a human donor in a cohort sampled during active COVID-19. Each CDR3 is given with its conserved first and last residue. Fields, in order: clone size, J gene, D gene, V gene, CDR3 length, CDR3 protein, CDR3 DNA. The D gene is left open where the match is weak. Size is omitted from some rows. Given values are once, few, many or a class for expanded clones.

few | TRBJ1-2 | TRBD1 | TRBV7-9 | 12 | CASSLRGHGYTF | TGTGCCAGCAGCCTCAGGGGGCATGGCTACACCTTC
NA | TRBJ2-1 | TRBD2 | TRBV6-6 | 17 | CASSPIVTSGIYNEQFF | TGTGCCAGCAGTCCAATAGTAACTAGCGGCATTTACAATGAGCAGTTCTTC
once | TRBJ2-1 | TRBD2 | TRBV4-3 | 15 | CASSQGLAGVNEQFF | TGCGCCAGCAGCCAAGGACTAGCGGGAGTTAATGAGCAGTTCTTC
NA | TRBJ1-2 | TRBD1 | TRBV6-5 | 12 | CASSTGAYGYTF | TGTGCCAGCAGTACAGGGGCCTATGGCTACACCTTC
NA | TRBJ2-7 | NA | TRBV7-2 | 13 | CASSLWAAYEQYF | TGTGCCAGCAGCTTATGGGCCGCCTACGAGCAGTACTTC
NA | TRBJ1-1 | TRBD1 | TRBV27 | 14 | CASSSRGLGTEAFF | TGTGCCAGCAGTTCCAGGGGGCTTGGGACTGAAGCTTTCTTT
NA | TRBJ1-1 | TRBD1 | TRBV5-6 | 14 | CASSSPGQYTEAFF | TGTGCCAGCAGTTCTCCGGGACAGTACACTGAAGCTTTCTTT
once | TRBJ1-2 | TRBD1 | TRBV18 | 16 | CASSPRTGRPNYGYTF | TGTGCCAGCTCACCCCGGACAGGGCGTCCTAACTATGGCTACACCTTC
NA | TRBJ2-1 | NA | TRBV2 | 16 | CASSEQGQGGNNEQFF | TGTGCCAGCAGCGAACAAGGACAGGGAGGGAACAATGAGCAGTTCTTC
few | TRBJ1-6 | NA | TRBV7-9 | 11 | CASSSVSPLHF | TGTGCCAGCAGCTCAGTTTCACCCCTCCACTTT
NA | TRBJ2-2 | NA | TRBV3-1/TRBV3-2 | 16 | CASSQPSATNTGELFF | TGTGCCAGCAGCCAACCCTCCGCGACTAACACCGGGGAGCTGTTTTTT
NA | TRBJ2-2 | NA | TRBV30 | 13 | CAWSAGNTGELFF | TGTGCCTGGAGTGCCGGGAACACCGGGGAGCTGTTTTTT
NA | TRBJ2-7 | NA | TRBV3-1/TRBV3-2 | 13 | CASSLLSLGEQYF | TGTGCCAGCAGCCTACTTTCTCTCGGCGAGCAGTACTTC
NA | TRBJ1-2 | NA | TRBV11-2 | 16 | CASSFTSGAINYGYTF | TGTGCCAGCAGCTTCACATCAGGCGCCATCAACTATGGCTACACCTTC
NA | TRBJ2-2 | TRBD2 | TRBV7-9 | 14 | CAGGLAGLTGELFF | TGTGCCGGGGGACTAGCGGGTCTAACCGGGGAGCTGTTTTTT
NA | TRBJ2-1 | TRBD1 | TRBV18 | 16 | CASSPPQGQGLNEQFF | TGTGCCAGCTCACCACCGCAGGGACAGGGTTTGAATGAGCAGTTCTTC
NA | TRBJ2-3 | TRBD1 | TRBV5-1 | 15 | CASSFTGGQADTQYF | TGCGCCAGCAGCTTCACAGGGGGCCAGGCAGATACGCAGTATTTT
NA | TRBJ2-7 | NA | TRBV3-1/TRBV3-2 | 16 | CASSQGTRPVTGEQYF | TGTGCCAGCAGCCAAGGGACTCGGCCCGTTACCGGCGAGCAGTACTTC
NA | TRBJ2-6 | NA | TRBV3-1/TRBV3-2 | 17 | CASSPRPTVSGANVLTF | TGTGCCAGCAGCCCACGACCGACAGTCTCTGGGGCCAACGTCCTGACTTTC
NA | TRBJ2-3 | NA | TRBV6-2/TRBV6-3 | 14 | CASSLYGVTDTQYF | TGTGCCAGCAGTTTATACGGGGTCACAGATACGCAGTATTTT
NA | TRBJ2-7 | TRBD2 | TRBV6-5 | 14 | CASIISGSTSEQYF | TGTGCCAGCATTATTAGCGGGAGTACTTCCGAGCAGTACTTC
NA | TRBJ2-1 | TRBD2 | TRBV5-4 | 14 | CASRLGGGRNEQFF | TGTGCCAGCAGGTTGGGCGGGGGAAGGAATGAGCAGTTCTTC
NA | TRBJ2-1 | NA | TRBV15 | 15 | CATSSQIDSYNEQFF | TGTGCCACCAGCAGCCAGATCGACAGCTACAATGAGCAGTTCTTC
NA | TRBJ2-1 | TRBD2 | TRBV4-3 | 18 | CASSQDVGVAGTYNEQFF | TGCGCCAGCAGCCAAGACGTCGGAGTAGCGGGTACCTACAATGAGCAGTTCTTC
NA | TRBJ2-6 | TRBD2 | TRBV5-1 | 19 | CASSLVGTSGFSGANVLTF | TGCGCCAGCAGCTTGGTAGGGACTAGCGGGTTCTCTGGGGCCAACGTCCTGACTTTC
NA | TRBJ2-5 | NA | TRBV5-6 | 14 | CASSLVLPGETQYF | TGTGCCAGCAGCTTGGTGCTCCCGGGGGAGACCCAGTACTTC
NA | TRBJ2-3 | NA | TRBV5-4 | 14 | CASSLATVPDTQYF | TGTGCCAGCAGCTTGGCGACTGTACCAGATACGCAGTATTTT
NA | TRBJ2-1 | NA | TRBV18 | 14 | CASSSWATPNEQFF | TGTGCCAGCTCATCATGGGCCACCCCAAATGAGCAGTTCTTC
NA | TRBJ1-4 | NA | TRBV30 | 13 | CAWSVKGNEKLFF | TGTGCCTGGAGTGTAAAGGGGAATGAAAAACTGTTTTTT
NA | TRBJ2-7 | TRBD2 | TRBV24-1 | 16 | CATSDRTSGDNYEQYF | TGTGCCACCAGTGATCGTACTAGCGGGGATAACTACGAGCAGTACTTC
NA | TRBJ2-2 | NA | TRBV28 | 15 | CASSYPRAGTGELFF | TGTGCCAGCAGTTACCCCCGGGCGGGCACCGGGGAGCTGTTTTTT
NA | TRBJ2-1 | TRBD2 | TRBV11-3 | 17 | CASSPSGGLAAYNEQFF | TGTGCCAGCAGCCCCTCCGGGGGACTAGCGGCCTACAATGAGCAGTTCTTC
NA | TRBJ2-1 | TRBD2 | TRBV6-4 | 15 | CASSPSGSENNEQFF | TGTGCCAGCAGTCCTAGCGGGTCAGAAAACAATGAGCAGTTCTTC
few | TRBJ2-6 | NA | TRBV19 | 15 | CASSPSQAGANVLTF | TGTGCCAGTAGTCCAAGTCAGGCAGGGGCCAACGTCCTGACTTTC
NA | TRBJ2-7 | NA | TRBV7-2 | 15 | CASSFGSQQGYEQYF | TGTGCCAGCAGCTTCGGATCCCAACAGGGATACGAGCAGTACTTC
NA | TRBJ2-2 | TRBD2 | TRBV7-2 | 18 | CASSLGRLAGGHFGELFF | TGTGCCAGCAGCTTAGGTAGGCTGGCGGGGGGGCATTTTGGGGAGCTGTTTTTT